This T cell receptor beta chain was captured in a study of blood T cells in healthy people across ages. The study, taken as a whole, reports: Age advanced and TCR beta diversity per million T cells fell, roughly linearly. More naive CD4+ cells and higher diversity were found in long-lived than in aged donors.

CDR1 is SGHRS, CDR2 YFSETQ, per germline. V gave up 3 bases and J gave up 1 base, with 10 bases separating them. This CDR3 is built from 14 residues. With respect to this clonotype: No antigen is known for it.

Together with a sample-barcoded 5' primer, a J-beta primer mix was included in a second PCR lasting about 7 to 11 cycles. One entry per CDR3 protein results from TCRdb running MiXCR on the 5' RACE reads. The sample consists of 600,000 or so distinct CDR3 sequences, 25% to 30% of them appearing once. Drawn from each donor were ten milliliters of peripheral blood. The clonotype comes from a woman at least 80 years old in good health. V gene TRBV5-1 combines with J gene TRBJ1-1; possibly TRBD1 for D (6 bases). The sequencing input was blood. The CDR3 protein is CASSWDTQNTEAFF. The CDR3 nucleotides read TGCGCCAGCAGCTGGGACACCCAGAACACTGAAGCTTTCTTT.